The clone carrying this T cell receptor (beta chain) was counted a single time. Its antigen is not known. This sample is drawn from a study of cytomegalovirus exposure and HLA in healthy donors. General study findings and limits: At a 0.05 false discovery rate, a later analysis found around 15,000 TCR beta sequences to be associated with HLA alleles.

PCR amplification relied on 60 Vbeta primers (plus 13 Jbeta primers). Assay: immunoSEQ multiplex PCR; the TCRdb copy retains only in-frame clones and omits some. This table has about 140,000 clones, about three quarters appearing once. The germline V gene encodes CDR1 SGHDN and CDR2 FVKESK. Germline trimming cut 4 bases from V and 6 bases from J; bases unmatched to any gene: 12. This CDR3 is 16 amino acids long. The sample comprised PBMCs. This receptor was taken from a female donor in good health and CMV-seronegative. This chain connects TRBV14 to TRBJ1-2; 9 positions match TRBD1. The CDR3 DNA reads TGTGCCAGCAGCCCTTACCGGGACAGGGTCCGGGATGGCTACACCTTC. It encodes CASSPYRDRVRDGYTF.